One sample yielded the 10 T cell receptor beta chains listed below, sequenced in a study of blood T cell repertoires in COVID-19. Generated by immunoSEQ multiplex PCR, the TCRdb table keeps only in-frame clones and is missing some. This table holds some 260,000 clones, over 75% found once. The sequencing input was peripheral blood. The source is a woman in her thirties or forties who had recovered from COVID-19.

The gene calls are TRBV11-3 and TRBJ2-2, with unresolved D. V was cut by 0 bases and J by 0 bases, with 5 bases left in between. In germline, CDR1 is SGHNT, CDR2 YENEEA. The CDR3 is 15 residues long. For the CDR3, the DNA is TGTGCCAGCAGCTTAGATCTCTCGAACACCGGGGAGCTGTTTTTT. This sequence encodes CASSLDLSNTGELFF.

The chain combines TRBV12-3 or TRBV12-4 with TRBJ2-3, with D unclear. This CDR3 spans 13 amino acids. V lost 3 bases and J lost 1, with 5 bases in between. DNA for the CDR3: TGTGCCAGCAGTTTCCGTGGCACAGATACGCAGTATTTT. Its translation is CASSFRGTDTQYF.

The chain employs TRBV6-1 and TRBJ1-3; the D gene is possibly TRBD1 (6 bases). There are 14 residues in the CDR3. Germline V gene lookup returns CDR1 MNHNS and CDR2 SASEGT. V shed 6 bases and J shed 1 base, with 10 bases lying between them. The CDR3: CASRQTGSGNTIYF. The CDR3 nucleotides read TGTGCCAGCAGACAAACAGGGTCTGGAAACACCATATATTTT.

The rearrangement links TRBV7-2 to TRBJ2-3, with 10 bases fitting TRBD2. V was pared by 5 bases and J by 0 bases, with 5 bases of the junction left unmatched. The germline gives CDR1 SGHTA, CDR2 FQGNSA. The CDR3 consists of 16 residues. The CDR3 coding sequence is TGTGCCAGCAGCCCCCATAGCGGGGGGAGCACAGATACGCAGTATTTT. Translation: CASSPHSGGSTDTQYF.

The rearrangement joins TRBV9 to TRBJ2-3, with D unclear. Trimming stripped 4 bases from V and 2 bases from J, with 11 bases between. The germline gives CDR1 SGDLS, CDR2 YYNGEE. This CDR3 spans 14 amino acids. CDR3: CASSPLTTTDTQYF. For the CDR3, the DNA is TGTGCCAGCAGCCCACTTACTACCACAGATACGCAGTATTTT.

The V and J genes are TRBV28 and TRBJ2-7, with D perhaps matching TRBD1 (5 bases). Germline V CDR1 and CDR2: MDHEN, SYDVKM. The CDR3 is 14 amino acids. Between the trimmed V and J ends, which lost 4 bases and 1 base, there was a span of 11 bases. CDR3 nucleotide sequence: TGTGCCAGCAGTTCACCAGGGATGTCCTACGAGCAGTACTTC. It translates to CASSSPGMSYEQYF.

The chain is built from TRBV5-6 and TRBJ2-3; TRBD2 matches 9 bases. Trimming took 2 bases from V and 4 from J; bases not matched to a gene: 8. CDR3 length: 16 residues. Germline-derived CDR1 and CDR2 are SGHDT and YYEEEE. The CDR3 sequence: CASSFPTSGYSDTQYF. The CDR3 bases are TGTGCCAGCAGCTTCCCCACTAGCGGGTACTCAGATACGCAGTATTTT.

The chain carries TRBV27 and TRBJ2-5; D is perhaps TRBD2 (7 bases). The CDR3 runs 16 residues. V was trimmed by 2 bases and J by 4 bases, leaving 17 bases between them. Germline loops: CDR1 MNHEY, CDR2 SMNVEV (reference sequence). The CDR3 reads CASSLNGGQLTETQYF. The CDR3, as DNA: TGTGCCAGCAGTTTAAACGGGGGGCAACTAACAGAGACCCAGTACTTC.

The CDR3 spells CASSQEPGLITDTQYF. Written as DNA, the CDR3 is TGCGCCAGCAGCCAAGAACCGGGACTCATCACAGATACGCAGTATTTT. The chain joins TRBV4-3 to TRBJ2-3, with TRBD2 as a possible D gene (6 bases). The CDR3 runs to 16 residues. V dropped 0 bases and J dropped 2 bases, with 12 bases sitting between them. The germline CDR1 and CDR2 sequences are LGHNA and YSLEER.

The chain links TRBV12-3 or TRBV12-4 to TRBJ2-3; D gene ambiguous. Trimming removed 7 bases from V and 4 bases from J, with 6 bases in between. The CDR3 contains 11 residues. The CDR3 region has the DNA TGTGCCAGCAAAGAGGCAGATACGCAGTATTTT. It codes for CASKEADTQYF.